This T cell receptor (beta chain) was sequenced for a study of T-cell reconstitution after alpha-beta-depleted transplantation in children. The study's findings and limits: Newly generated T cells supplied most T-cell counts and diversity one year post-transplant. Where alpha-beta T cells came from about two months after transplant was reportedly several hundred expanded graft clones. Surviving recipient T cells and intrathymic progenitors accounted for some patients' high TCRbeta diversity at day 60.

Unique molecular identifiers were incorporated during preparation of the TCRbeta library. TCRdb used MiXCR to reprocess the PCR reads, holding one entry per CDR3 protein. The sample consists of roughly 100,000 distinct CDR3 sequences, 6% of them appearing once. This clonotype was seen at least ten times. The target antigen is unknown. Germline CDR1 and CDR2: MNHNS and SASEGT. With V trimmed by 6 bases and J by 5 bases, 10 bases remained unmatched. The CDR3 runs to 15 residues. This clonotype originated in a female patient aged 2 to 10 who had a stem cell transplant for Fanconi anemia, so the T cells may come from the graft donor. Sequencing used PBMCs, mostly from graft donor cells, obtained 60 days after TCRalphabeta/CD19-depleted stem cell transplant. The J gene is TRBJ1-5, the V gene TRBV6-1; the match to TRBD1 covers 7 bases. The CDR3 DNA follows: TGTGCCAGCAGAACAGGGGAGTGGGGGGATCAGCCCCAGCATTTT. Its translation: CASRTGEWGDQPQHF.